These T cell receptor beta chains were read from a single sample in a study of cytomegalovirus exposure and HLA in healthy donors. Generated by immunoSEQ multiplex PCR, the TCRdb table keeps only in-frame clones and is missing some. The repertoire consists of roughly 260,000 clones, with approximately 84% occurring once and the leading ten covering about 2%. The sequenced material came from PBMCs. These TCRs come from a woman between 40 and 50 years old in good health and CMV-seropositive. Each CDR3 is given without its conserved first and last residue. Clone size is stated in some rows and not others, as once, few, many or a class when expanded.

once,TRBV5-4,13,ASSFNLQSAYEQY
once,TRBV7-2,16,ASSSEAHGGRSRNEQF
-,TRBV28,13,ASSPPGQGTNEQF
-,TRBV5-6,14,ASSLVGQAGWDEQF
-,TRBV28,16,ASSSVTGTSGRVDEQY
-,TRBV2,12,ASSREHSGNTIY
-,TRBV7-7,15,ASSLGAGTGITGELF
-,TRBV30,10,AWSRDSYGYT
once,TRBV7-9,14,ASSLNQIATNEKLF
-,TRBV7-2,11,ASSSTVGYEQY
-,TRBV27,13,ASSLRLANTDTQY
-,TRBV4-3,15,ASSQEDPTSGSYEQY
-,TRBV6-5,12,ASSADWNTGELF
few,TRBV9,14,ASSSRLALVTGELF
-,TRBV6-6,14,ASSYIAGGVGETQY
once,TRBV28,14,ASTSIKGQGWTEAF
-,TRBV14,13,ASSQGTGGPYEQY
-,TRBV5-3,14,ARSFNPGSDNEKLF
-,TRBV2,13,ASQRTGSHYNEQF
-,TRBV28,10,ASRKDRERLF
-,TRBV29-1,15,SVLILAGEPGANVLT
-,TRBV2,13,ASSEGPGQGSGYT
-,TRBV18,14,ASSSVGLAGYNEQF
-,TRBV5-8,16,ASSDGTGGLLAKNIQY